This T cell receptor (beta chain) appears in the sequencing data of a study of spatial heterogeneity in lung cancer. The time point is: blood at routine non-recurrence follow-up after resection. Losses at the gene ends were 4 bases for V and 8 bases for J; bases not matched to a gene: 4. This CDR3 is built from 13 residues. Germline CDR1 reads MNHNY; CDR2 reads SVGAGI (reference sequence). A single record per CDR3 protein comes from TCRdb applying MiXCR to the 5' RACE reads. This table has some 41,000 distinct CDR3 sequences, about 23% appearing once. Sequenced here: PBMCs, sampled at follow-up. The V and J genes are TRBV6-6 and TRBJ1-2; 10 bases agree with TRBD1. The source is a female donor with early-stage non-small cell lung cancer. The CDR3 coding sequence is TGTGCCAGCAGTTTAGACAGGGGGCAAGGCTACACCTTC. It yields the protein CASSLDRGQGYTF.